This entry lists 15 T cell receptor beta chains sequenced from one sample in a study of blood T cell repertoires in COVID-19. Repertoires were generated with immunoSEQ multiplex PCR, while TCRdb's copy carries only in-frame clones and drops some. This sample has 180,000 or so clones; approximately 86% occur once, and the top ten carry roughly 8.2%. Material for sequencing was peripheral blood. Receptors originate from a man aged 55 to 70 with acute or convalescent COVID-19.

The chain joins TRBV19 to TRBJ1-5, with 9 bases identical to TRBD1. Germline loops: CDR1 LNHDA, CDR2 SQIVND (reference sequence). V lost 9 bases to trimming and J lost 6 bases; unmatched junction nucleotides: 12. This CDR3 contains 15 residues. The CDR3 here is CASRSGTGPGQPQHF. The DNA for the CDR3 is TGTGCCAGCAGATCGGGGACAGGGCCGGGTCAGCCCCAGCATTTT.

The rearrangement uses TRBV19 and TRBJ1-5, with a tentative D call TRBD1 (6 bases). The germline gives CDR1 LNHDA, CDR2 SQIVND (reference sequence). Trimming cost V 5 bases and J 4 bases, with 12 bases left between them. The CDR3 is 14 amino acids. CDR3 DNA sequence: TGTGCCAGTAGTCGTGGACAGATAAATCAGCCCCAGCATTTT. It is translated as CASSRGQINQPQHF. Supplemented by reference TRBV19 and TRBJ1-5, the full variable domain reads DGGITQSPKYLFRKEGQNVTLSCEQNLNHDAMYWYRQDPGQGLRLIYYSQIVNDFQKGDIAEGYSVSREKKESFPLTVTSAQKNPTAFYLCASSRGQINQPQHFGDGTRLSIL.

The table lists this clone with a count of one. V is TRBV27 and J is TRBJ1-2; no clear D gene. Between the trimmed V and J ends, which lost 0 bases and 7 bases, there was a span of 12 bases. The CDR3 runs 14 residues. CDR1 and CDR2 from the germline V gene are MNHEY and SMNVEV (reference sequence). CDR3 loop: CASSLSRGGGGYTF. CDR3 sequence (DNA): TGTGCCAGCAGTTTATCAAGAGGAGGAGGTGGCTACACCTTC.

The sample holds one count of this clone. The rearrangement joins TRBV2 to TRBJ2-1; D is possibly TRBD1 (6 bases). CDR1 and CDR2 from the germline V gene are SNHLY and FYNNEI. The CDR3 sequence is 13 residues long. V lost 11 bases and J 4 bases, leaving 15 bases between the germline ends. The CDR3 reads CAGSGTLYNEQFF. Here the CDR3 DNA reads TGTGCCGGATCGGGGACACTTTACAATGAGCAGTTCTTC.

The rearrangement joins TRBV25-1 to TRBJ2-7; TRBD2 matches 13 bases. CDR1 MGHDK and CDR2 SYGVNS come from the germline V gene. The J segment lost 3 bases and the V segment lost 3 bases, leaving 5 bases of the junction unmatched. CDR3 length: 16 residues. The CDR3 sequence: CASSEGTSGKRYEQYF. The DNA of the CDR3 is TGTGCCAGCAGTGAGGGGACTAGCGGGAAACGCTACGAGCAGTACTTC.

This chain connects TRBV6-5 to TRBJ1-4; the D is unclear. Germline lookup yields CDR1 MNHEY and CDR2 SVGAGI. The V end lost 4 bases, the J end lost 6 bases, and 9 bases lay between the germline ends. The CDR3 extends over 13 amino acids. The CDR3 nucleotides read TGTGCCAGCAGTTCGAGGAAAGATGAAAAACTGTTTTTT. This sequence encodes CASSSRKDEKLFF.

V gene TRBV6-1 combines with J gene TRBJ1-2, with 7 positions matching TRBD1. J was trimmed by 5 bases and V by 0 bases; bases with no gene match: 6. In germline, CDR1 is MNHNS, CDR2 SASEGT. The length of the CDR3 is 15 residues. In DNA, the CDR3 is TGTGCCAGCAGTGAAGCGACAGGGAAAGGGTATGGCTACACCTTC. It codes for CASSEATGKGYGYTF.

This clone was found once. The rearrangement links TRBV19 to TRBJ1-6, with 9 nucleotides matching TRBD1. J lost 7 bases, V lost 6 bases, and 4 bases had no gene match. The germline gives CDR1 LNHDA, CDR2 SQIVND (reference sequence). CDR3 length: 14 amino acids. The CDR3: CASRGTGRNSPLHF. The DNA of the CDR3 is TGTGCCAGTAGGGGGACAGGGAGAAATTCACCCCTCCACTTT.

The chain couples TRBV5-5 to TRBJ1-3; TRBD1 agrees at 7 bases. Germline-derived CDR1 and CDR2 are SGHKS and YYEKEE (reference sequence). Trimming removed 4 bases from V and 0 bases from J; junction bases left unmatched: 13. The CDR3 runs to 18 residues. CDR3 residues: CASSLGATGYLSGNTIYF. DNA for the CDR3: TGTGCCAGCAGCCTGGGGGCGACAGGGTATCTCTCTGGAAACACCATATATTTT.

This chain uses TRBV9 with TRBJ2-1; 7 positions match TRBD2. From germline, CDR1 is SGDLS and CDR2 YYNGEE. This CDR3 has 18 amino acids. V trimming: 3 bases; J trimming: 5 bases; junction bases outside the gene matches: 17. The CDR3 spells CASSANLRTGTTNNEQFF. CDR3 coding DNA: TGTGCCAGCAGCGCAAACCTTAGAACCGGGACTACCAACAATGAGCAGTTCTTC.

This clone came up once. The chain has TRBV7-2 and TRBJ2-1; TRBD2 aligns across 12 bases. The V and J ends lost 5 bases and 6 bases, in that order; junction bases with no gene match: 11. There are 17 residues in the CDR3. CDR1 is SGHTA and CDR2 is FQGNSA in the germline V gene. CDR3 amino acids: CASSVLAGGWRANEQFF. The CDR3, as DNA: TGTGCCAGCAGCGTACTAGCGGGAGGCTGGAGGGCCAATGAGCAGTTCTTC.

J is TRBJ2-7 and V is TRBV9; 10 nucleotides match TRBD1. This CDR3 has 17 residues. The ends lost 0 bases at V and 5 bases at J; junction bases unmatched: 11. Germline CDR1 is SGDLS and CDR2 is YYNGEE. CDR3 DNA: TGTGCCAGCAGCGTAGCTCCCCCGGGACAGGGGTTGGACGAGCAGTACTTC. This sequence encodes CASSVAPPGQGLDEQYF.

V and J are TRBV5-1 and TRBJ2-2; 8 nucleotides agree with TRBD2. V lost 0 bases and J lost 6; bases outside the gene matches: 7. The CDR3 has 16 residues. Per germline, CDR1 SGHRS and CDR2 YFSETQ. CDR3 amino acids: CASSLDSGGRPGELFF. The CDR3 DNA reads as TGCGCCAGCAGCTTGGATTCGGGAGGGCGGCCCGGGGAGCTGTTTTTT.

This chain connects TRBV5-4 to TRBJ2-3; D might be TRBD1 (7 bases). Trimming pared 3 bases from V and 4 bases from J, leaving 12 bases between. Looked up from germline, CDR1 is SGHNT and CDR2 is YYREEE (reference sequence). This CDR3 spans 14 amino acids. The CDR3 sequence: CASSSQGEADTQYF. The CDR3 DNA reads TGTGCCAGCAGCTCCCAGGGGGAGGCAGATACGCAGTATTTT.

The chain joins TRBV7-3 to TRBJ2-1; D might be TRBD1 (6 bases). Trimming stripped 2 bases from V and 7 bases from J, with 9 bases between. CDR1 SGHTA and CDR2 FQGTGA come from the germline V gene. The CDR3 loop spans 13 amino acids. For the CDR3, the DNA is TGTGCCAGCAGCTTAGGGGGCGGGAATGAGCAGTTCTTC. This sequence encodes CASSLGGGNEQFF.